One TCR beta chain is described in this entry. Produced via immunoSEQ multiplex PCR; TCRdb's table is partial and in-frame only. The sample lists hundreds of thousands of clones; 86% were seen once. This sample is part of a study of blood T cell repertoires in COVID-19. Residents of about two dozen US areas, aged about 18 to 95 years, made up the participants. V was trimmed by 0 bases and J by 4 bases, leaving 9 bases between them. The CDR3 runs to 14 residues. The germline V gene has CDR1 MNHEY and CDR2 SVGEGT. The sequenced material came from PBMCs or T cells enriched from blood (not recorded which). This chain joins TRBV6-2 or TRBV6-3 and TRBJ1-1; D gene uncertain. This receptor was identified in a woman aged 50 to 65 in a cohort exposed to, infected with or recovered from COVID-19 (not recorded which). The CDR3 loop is CASSYSGMGTEAFF. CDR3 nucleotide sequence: TGTGCCAGCAGTTACTCCGGGATGGGCACTGAAGCTTTCTTT.